Listed below are T cell receptor beta chains from one sample, sequenced in a study of T cells after posttransplantation cyclophosphamide. Only in-frame clones appear in the TCRdb table, and some are missing; sequencing was by immunoSEQ multiplex PCR. Altogether approximately 40,000 clones were found in the sample, and no singletons occur. Sequenced: PBMCs. These receptors all come from a middle-aged man in good health, CMV-negative, and a related stem cell transplant donor. CDR3s include the opening cysteine and the closing phenylalanine or tryptophan. Fields, in order: J gene, clone size, V gene, D gene, CDR3 protein, CDR3 DNA. The D gene is left open where the match is weak. Sizes are listed as how often the clone was seen (once, few, many) or a class if it is expanded.

j_gene: TRBJ2-5; abundance: many; v_gene: TRBV6-5; d_gene: NA; CDR3aa: CASSYSWATQETQYF; CDR3nt: TGTGCCAGCAGTTACAGTTGGGCCACACAAGAGACCCAGTACTTC
j_gene: TRBJ2-7; abundance: many; v_gene: TRBV5-5; d_gene: TRBD1; CDR3aa: CASSLILGDSAINSYEQYF; CDR3nt: TGTGCCAGCAGCCTCATTTTAGGGGACAGCGCAATAAACTCCTACGAGCAGTACTTC
j_gene: TRBJ2-5; abundance: many; v_gene: TRBV11-2; d_gene: TRBD2; CDR3aa: CARPISGASGSSETQYF; CDR3nt: TGTGCCAGGCCAATCTCTGGGGCTAGCGGGAGTAGTGAGACCCAGTACTTC
j_gene: TRBJ2-5; abundance: many; v_gene: TRBV11-2; d_gene: NA; CDR3aa: CASSLLGARTQYF; CDR3nt: TGTGCCAGCAGCTTACTAGGGGCCAGGACCCAGTACTTC
j_gene: TRBJ2-7; abundance: many; v_gene: TRBV7-9; d_gene: TRBD1; CDR3aa: CASSTGAYEQYF; CDR3nt: TGTGCCAGCAGTACAGGGGCCTACGAGCAGTACTTC
j_gene: TRBJ2-2; abundance: many; v_gene: TRBV7-9; d_gene: NA; CDR3aa: CASRLGNTGELFF; CDR3nt: TGTGCCAGCAGGCTAGGGAACACCGGGGAGCTGTTTTTT
j_gene: TRBJ1-1; abundance: many; v_gene: TRBV14; d_gene: NA; CDR3aa: CASSQDPSPGTEAFF; CDR3nt: TGTGCCAGCAGCCAAGACCCCAGCCCGGGCACTGAAGCTTTCTTT
j_gene: TRBJ2-1; abundance: many; v_gene: TRBV5-1; d_gene: TRBD2; CDR3aa: CASSLSAGLYNEQFF; CDR3nt: TGCGCCAGCAGCTTGTCAGCGGGGCTATACAATGAGCAGTTCTTC
j_gene: TRBJ1-2; abundance: many; v_gene: TRBV9; d_gene: TRBD1; CDR3aa: CASSDGQALDGYTF; CDR3nt: TGTGCCAGCAGCGATGGACAGGCCTTAGATGGCTACACCTTC
j_gene: TRBJ2-3; abundance: few; v_gene: TRBV27; d_gene: TRBD2; CDR3aa: CASSSGLAKNTQYF; CDR3nt: TGTGCCAGCAGTTCGGGACTAGCAAAAAATACGCAGTATTTT